A selection of T cell receptor beta chains follows, all from one sample in a study of cytomegalovirus exposure and HLA in healthy donors. Assay: immunoSEQ multiplex PCR; the TCRdb copy retains only in-frame clones and omits some. The repertoire holds over 120,000 clones, with about 73% as singletons. Sequences were obtained from PBMCs. Receptor source: a woman aged 60-75 years in good health and CMV-seropositive. Both conserved end residues are part of each CDR3. Fields, in order: CDR3 protein, CDR3 DNA, D gene, V gene, J gene, clone size. D genes are given only for firm matches. Not all rows give a size; the values are once, few, many and, for expanded clones, a class.

CASSLGTGRETQYF	TGTGCCAGCAGCTTAGGGACAGGGCGAGAGACCCAGTACTTC	TRBD1	TRBV11-2	TRBJ2-5	.
CASSWGTSGTDTQYF	TGCGCCAGCAGCTGGGGGACTAGCGGCACAGATACGCAGTATTTT	TRBD2	TRBV5-1	TRBJ2-3	.
CASTMTSGDTDTQYF	TGTGCCAGCACTATGACTAGCGGGGACACAGATACGCAGTATTTT	TRBD2	TRBV2	TRBJ2-3	few
CASSSPGTSSNNEQFF	TGTGCCAGCAGCTCACCCGGGACTAGCAGCAACAATGAGCAGTTCTTC	TRBD2	TRBV5-4	TRBJ2-1	.
CASSQGGSGNTEAFF	TGCGCCAGCAGCCAAGGTGGTAGTGGGAACACTGAAGCTTTCTTT	.	TRBV4-1	TRBJ1-1	.
CASSLEVTGYTF	TGTGCCAGCAGCTTAGAGGTTACTGGCTACACCTTC	.	TRBV5-6	TRBJ1-2	.
CASSATREQFF	TGTGCCAGCAGCGCCACTCGTGAGCAGTTCTTC	.	TRBV9	TRBJ2-1	.
CASSLAAGGGNEQFF	TGTGCCAGCAGCTTAGCGGCAGGGGGTGGGAATGAGCAGTTCTTC	TRBD1	TRBV7-9	TRBJ2-1	.
CASNRGTGYEQYF	TGTGCCAGCAACAGGGGGACTGGCTACGAGCAGTACTTC	TRBD1	TRBV5-6	TRBJ2-7	.
CASSLGGPSYEQYF	TGTGCCAGCAGCTTGGGGGGGCCCTCATACGAGCAGTACTTC	.	TRBV11-1	TRBJ2-7	few
CAWSGVGSPLHF	TGTGCCTGGAGCGGGGTAGGTTCACCCCTCCACTTT	.	TRBV30	TRBJ1-6	few
CASRGGRYYEQYF	TGTGCCAGCCGGGGCGGGAGATACTACGAGCAGTACTTC	TRBD2	TRBV7-2	TRBJ2-7	.
CASTRLYSEQFF	TGCGCCAGCACGCGTTTGTATAGTGAGCAGTTCTTC	.	TRBV23-1	TRBJ2-1	.
CATTTGLGTEAFF	TGTGCCACTACGACAGGGTTAGGAACTGAAGCTTTCTTT	TRBD1	TRBV10-3	TRBJ1-1	.
CASSLGTLGEQYF	TGTGCCAGCAGCTTAGGGACTCTAGGCGAGCAGTACTTC	.	TRBV9	TRBJ2-7	.
CASSWVQGSEAFF	TGTGCCAGCAGCTGGGTACAGGGCTCTGAAGCTTTCTTT	.	TRBV11-1	TRBJ1-1	few
CASSFRQGANYGYTF	TGTGCCAGCAGCTTTCGTCAGGGGGCGAACTATGGCTACACCTTC	TRBD1	TRBV7-2	TRBJ1-2	.
CASSVVPLAGGYNEQFF	TGTGCCAGCAGCGTAGTCCCGCTCGCGGGAGGTTACAATGAGCAGTTCTTC	TRBD2	TRBV9	TRBJ2-1	.
CASSESVATYEQYF	TGTGCCAGCAGTGAATCTGTGGCCACCTACGAGCAGTACTTC	.	TRBV25-1	TRBJ2-7	once
CASSLHQQETQYF	TGTGCCAGCAGCTTGCATCAACAGGAGACCCAGTACTTC	.	TRBV5-4	TRBJ2-5	.
CATSRGGKRTGELFF	TGTGCCACCAGCAGAGGTGGGAAGCGGACCGGGGAGCTGTTTTTT	.	TRBV15	TRBJ2-2	.
CASSDRGRGNQPQHF	TGTGCCAGCAGTGATAGGGGCCGGGGGAATCAGCCCCAGCATTTT	.	TRBV2	TRBJ1-5	.
CAWSYRAYEQYF	TGTGCCTGGAGCTACAGAGCCTACGAGCAGTACTTC	.	TRBV30	TRBJ2-7	.
CASSGGLAGAYNEQFF	TGTGCCAGCAGCGGAGGACTAGCGGGAGCCTACAATGAGCAGTTCTTC	TRBD2	TRBV7-2	TRBJ2-1	few
CASRSTPDRYEAFF	TGTGCCAGCAGGTCCACCCCCGACAGATATGAAGCTTTCTTT	.	TRBV6-1	TRBJ1-1	.
CASSPGLEQYF	TGCGCCAGCAGCCCGGGTCTCGAGCAGTACTTC	.	TRBV5-1	TRBJ2-7	.
CAWRTSGSPEQYF	TGTGCCTGGAGAACTAGCGGGAGTCCCGAGCAGTACTTC	TRBD2	TRBV30	TRBJ2-7	.
CASPPIGVGADTQYF	TGTGCCAGCCCCCCCATAGGAGTTGGTGCAGATACGCAGTATTTT	.	TRBV28	TRBJ2-3	once
CASSSGGTGSGANVLTF	TGCGCCAGCAGCTCTGGGGGGACAGGGTCTGGGGCCAACGTCCTGACTTTC	TRBD1	TRBV5-1	TRBJ2-6	.
CASSTGLGGNEQFF	TGTGCCAGCAGCACCGGACTAGGGGGAAATGAGCAGTTCTTC	.	TRBV7-2	TRBJ2-1	.